A single TCR beta chain is shown here with its context. The antigen is not known. Between the trimmed V and J ends, which lost 8 bases and 5 bases, there was a span of 12 bases. This CDR3 comprises 12 residues. The germline gives CDR1 KGHSH, CDR2 LQKENI. The sample comes from a study of OX40 agonist ivuxolimab in advanced cancers. Libraries were prepared by immunoSEQ multiplex PCR; TCRdb keeps only in-frame clonotypes and omits some of them. The data show roughly 79,000 clones, 70% to 85% seen once. Study observations and caveats: Expanded clones belonging to CD8+ T cells outnumbered, on average, those of CD4+.

The sequence was obtained from an adult with an advanced solid tumor such as melanoma, head and neck, liver or kidney cancer. Material: CD4+ or CD8+ T cells sorted from blood, obtained in a trial of the OX40 agonist ivuxolimab. The chain couples TRBV18 to TRBJ2-5; D is ambiguous. The chain's CDR3 is CASGYELETQYF. The CDR3, as DNA: TGTGCCAGCGGGTACGAGTTGGAGACCCAGTACTTC. The complete variable domain, with remaining parts taken from reference TRBV18 and TRBJ2-5, reads NAGVMQNPRHLVRRRGQEARLRCSPMKGHSHVYWYRQLPEEGLKFMVYLQKENIIDESGMPKERFSAEFPKEGPSILRIQQVVRGDSAAYFCASGYELETQYFGPGTRLLVL.